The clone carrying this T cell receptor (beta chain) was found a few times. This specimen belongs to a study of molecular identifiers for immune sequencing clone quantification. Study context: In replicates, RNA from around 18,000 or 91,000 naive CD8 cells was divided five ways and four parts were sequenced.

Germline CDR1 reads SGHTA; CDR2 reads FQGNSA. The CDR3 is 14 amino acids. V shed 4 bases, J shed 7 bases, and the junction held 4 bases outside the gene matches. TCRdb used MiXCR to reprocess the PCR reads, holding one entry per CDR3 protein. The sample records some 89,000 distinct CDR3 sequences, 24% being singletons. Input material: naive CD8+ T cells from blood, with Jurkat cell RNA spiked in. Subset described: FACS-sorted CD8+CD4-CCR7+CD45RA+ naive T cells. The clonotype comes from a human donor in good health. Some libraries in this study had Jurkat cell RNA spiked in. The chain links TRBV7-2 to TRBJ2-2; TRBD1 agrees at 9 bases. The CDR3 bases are TGTGCCAGCAGCTGGGGACAGGGCAACGGGGAGCTGTTTTTT. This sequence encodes CASSWGQGNGELFF.